Listed here are 31 T cell receptor beta chains from one sample, sequenced in a study of CXCR3-negative and CXCR3-positive naive CD8 T cells (dated 2019 in TCRdb). The instrument was a NextSeq 550. The Human TCR Profiling Kit (MiLaboratory) was used to make UMI-labeled 5' RACE TRB cDNA libraries. Reprocessed by TCRdb, the reads give a single entry per CDR3 protein sequence, without DNA. This sample's table lists 56,000 or so distinct CDR3 sequences. 20% to 25% of the sample is in the top ten clones. Sequencing input: memory CD8+ T cells from blood. The sample's cell subset or site label, decoded: conventional CD8+ memory T cells (TMEM), sorted as controls. These receptors all come from a human donor in good health. Some clones in this sample may be carry-over from other donors' samples.

The chain links TRBV12-3 or TRBV12-4 to TRBJ2-6; TCRdb proposes TRBD2, but this gene call is untestable without DNA. CDR3 length equals 20 residues. This chain's CDR3 is CASSLYLLAGRDSGANVLTF.

By frequency, this clonotype registers medium-sized. The rearrangement joins TRBV5-1 to TRBJ2-7; as DNA is missing, the TRBD1 call by TCRdb cannot be tested. The CDR3 contains 15 residues. CDR1 is SGHRS, CDR2 YFSETQ, per germline. CDR3 region: CASSDGTGVTDEQYF.

The genes are TRBV7-2 and TRBJ2-7; TCRdb's D call, TRBD1, is unchecked because there is no DNA. The CDR3 extends over 14 amino acids. The germline V gene has CDR1 SGHTA and CDR2 FQGNSA. The CDR3 reads CATLGEGALYEQYF.

The V gene is TRBV7-8, the J gene TRBJ2-1; the D gene TCRdb calls, TRBD1, cannot be checked with no DNA. This CDR3 is built from 16 residues. Germline CDR1 SGHVS, CDR2 FQNEAQ. This CDR3 reads CASSKVRAGAGDEQFF.

The CDR3 is CSAQARDIHYEQYF. The J gene is TRBJ2-7, the V gene TRBV20-1; the D call from TCRdb, TRBD1, cannot be confirmed without DNA. In germline, CDR1 is DFQATT, CDR2 SNEGSKA (reference sequence). The CDR3 is made up of 14 amino acids.

CDR3 amino acids: CASSPQRGAQETQYF. V usage is TRBV7-2 and J usage is TRBJ2-5; the TCRdb call, TRBD2, lacks DNA for checking. The CDR3 length is 15 residues. Germline V CDR1 and CDR2: SGHTA, FQGNSA.

The rearrangement uses TRBV20-1 and TRBJ2-3; checking the TCRdb D call of TRBD2 is not possible without DNA. Germline V CDR1 and CDR2: DFQATT, SNEGSKA (reference sequence). The CDR3 runs 15 residues. CDR3: CSASSASFGTDTQYF.

The gene calls are TRBV7-9 and TRBJ1-1; TCRdb returns TRBD1, unconfirmable since there is no DNA. The CDR3 length is 14 residues. CDR1 SEHNR and CDR2 FQNEAQ come from the germline V gene (reference sequence). CDR3 sequence reads: CASSLASPLAEAFF.

This chain links TRBV9 with TRBJ2-1; TCRdb designates TRBD1, a call that cannot be tested without DNA. The germline gives CDR1 SGDLS, CDR2 YYNGEE. The length of the CDR3 is 16 residues. The CDR3 here is CASSANPGTGDNEQFF.

The chain employs TRBV12-3 or TRBV12-4 and TRBJ1-1. The CDR3 is made up of 12 amino acids. CDR3 region: CASSLGNTEAFF.

This clonotype is identified as medium-sized (0.01 to 0.1%) from frequency. This chain uses TRBV5-1 with TRBJ2-7. Looked up from germline, CDR1 is SGHRS and CDR2 is YFSETQ. This CDR3 is 14 amino acids long. CDR3 sequence reads: CASSLGQNSYEQYF. Complete variable domain (other parts from reference TRBV5-1 and TRBJ2-7): KAGVTQTPRYLIKTRGQQVTLSCSPISGHRSVSWYQQTPGQGLQFLFEYFSETQRNKGNFPGRFSGRQFSNSRSEMNVSTLELGDSALYLCASSLGQNSYEQYFGPGTRLTVT.

The chain joins TRBV30 to TRBJ2-2. CDR1 is GTSNPN and CDR2 is SVGIG in the germline V gene (reference sequence). The CDR3 spans 11 residues. The CDR3 spells CAWSVPGELFF.

The rearrangement joins TRBV7-9 to TRBJ2-7. The germline V gene has CDR1 SEHNR and CDR2 FQNEAQ (reference sequence). This CDR3 has 16 amino acids. CDR3 amino acids: CASSLGVGLSTYEQYF.

The rearrangement joins TRBV27 to TRBJ2-3; checking the TCRdb D call of TRBD1 is not possible without DNA. Germline CDR1 reads MNHEY; CDR2 reads SMNVEV (reference sequence). This CDR3 is built from 14 residues. The CDR3 sequence is CASNQGWGTDTQYF.

This rearrangement joins TRBV4-2 to TRBJ2-5; the TCRdb call, TRBD1, lacks DNA for checking. Germline CDR1 reads LGHNA; CDR2 reads YNFKEQ. This CDR3 spans 15 amino acids. CDR3 protein: CASSQDRGGQETQYF.

The chain is built from TRBV29-1 and TRBJ2-5; TCRdb gives TRBD1 as the D gene, but with no DNA this cannot be confirmed. The germline V gene has CDR1 SQVTM and CDR2 ANQGSEA. The CDR3 runs 15 residues. The CDR3 sequence is CSVVQNGDEQETQYF.

CDR3: CASSVREQSYNEQFF. The chain combines TRBV9 with TRBJ2-1. This CDR3 spans 15 amino acids. CDR1 and CDR2 (germline): SGDLS, YYNGEE. The full variable domain, completed using reference TRBV9 and TRBJ2-1, is DSGVTQTPKHLITATGQRVTLRCSPRSGDLSVYWYQQSLDQGLQFLIQYYNGEERAKGNILERFSAQQFPDLHSELNLSSLELGDSALYFCASSVREQSYNEQFFGPGTRLTVL.

V gene TRBV7-9 combines with J gene TRBJ2-2; checking the TCRdb D call of TRBD1 is not possible without DNA. The CDR3 runs to 16 residues. CDR1 is SEHNR and CDR2 is FQNEAQ in the germline V gene (reference sequence). This CDR3 is CASSTNPGTNTGELFF.

This rearrangement joins TRBV7-8 to TRBJ2-1; TCRdb's D call of TRBD2 is untestable without DNA. The CDR3 length is 17 residues. Germline CDR1 is SGHVS and CDR2 is FQNEAQ. The CDR3 region is CASSLVFRGLAYNEQFF. The complete variable domain, with remaining parts taken from reference TRBV7-8 and TRBJ2-1, reads GAGVSQSPRYKVAKRGQDVALRCDPISGHVSLFWYQQALGQGPEFLTYFQNEAQLDKSGLPSDRFFAERPEGSVSTLKIQRTQQEDSAVYLCASSLVFRGLAYNEQFFGPGTRLTVL.

The CDR3 sequence: CASSQDPSGLSSYEQYF. The chain links TRBV4-1 to TRBJ2-7; TCRdb proposes TRBD2, but this gene call is untestable without DNA. The CDR3 sequence is 17 residues long. From germline, CDR1 is MGHRA and CDR2 YSYEKL.

This rearrangement joins TRBV10-3 to TRBJ2-1; TCRdb indicates TRBD2, and absent DNA this call remains unverified. The CDR3 covers 14 residues. Per the germline V gene, CDR1 is ENHRY and CDR2 is SYGVKD. The CDR3 sequence is CAISRAGDYNEQFF.

The chain joins TRBV27 to TRBJ2-7; TCRdb designates TRBD2, a call that cannot be tested without DNA. Germline V gene data show CDR1 as MNHEY and CDR2 as SMNVEV (reference sequence). The CDR3 has 14 amino acids. CDR3 sequence: CASRPGLSSYEQYF.

In terms of frequency, this clonotype is medium-sized. V gene TRBV29-1 combines with J gene TRBJ2-1; TCRdb indicates TRBD1, and absent DNA this call remains unverified. This CDR3 contains 15 residues. CDR1 is SQVTM and CDR2 is ANQGSEA in the germline V gene. The CDR3 here is CSGGPTPLSGNEQFF.

The chain uses TRBV19 and TRBJ2-3. Germline V gene sequence: CDR1 LNHDA, CDR2 SQIVND (reference sequence). CDR3 length: 15 residues. The CDR3 here is CASSIGDTFTDTQYF.

The chain employs TRBV6-1 and TRBJ2-7; absent DNA, TCRdb's TRBD2 call cannot be checked. Germline assignment: CDR1 MNHNS and CDR2 SASEGT. This CDR3 is built from 15 residues. CDR3 in amino acids: CASSEASGSSYEQYF.

This CDR3 reads CASSPPGRAGGPGYNEQFF. The rearrangement joins TRBV7-2 to TRBJ2-1; there is no DNA to check the TCRdb D call of TRBD2. The CDR3 consists of 19 residues. Germline V lookup: CDR1 SGHTA, CDR2 FQGNSA.

The chain couples TRBV7-8 to TRBJ2-3; with no DNA, the TCRdb D assignment of TRBD2 cannot be verified. The CDR3 is made up of 16 amino acids. CDR1 SGHVS and CDR2 FQNEAQ come from the germline V gene. CDR3 residues: CASSLVAGGETDTQYF. Full variable domain (rest looked up from reference TRBV7-8 and TRBJ2-3): GAGVSQSPRYKVAKRGQDVALRCDPISGHVSLFWYQQALGQGPEFLTYFQNEAQLDKSGLPSDRFFAERPEGSVSTLKIQRTQQEDSAVYLCASSLVAGGETDTQYFGPGTRLTVL.

The chain employs TRBV29-1 and TRBJ2-7; the D gene TCRdb calls, TRBD2, cannot be checked with no DNA. Germline lookup yields CDR1 SQVTM and CDR2 ANQGSEA. The CDR3 runs 11 residues. The CDR3 here is CSGTTSYEQYF.

This chain joins TRBV20-1 and TRBJ1-1. In germline, CDR1 is DFQATT, CDR2 SNEGSKA (reference sequence). This CDR3 spans 17 amino acids. The CDR3 loop is CSARDSGSSGVYTEAFF.

The chain employs TRBV28 and TRBJ2-1. The CDR3 sequence is 15 residues long. In germline, CDR1 is MDHEN, CDR2 SYDVKM. CDR3 sequence: CASSFLSTSWHEQFF.

CDR3 loop: CSVIGQSYGYTF. The chain uses TRBV29-1 and TRBJ1-2; TCRdb proposes TRBD1, but this gene call is untestable without DNA. CDR3 length: 12 residues. Germline V gene sequence: CDR1 SQVTM, CDR2 ANQGSEA.